The 23 T cell receptor beta chains below were found in one sample sequenced in a study of response to subunit inactivated influenza vaccine (dated by TCRdb to the late 2010s). The library was prepared using RT-PCR. The sequencing machine was an Illumina HiSeq 2500. The raw public data were reprocessed by TCRdb itself: fastp quality trimming at Q25, MiXCR clonotype calling, in-frame beta chains only. Each record represents a unique CDR3 protein, reported with the most common genes and DNA among its rows. This sample has roughly 190,000 distinct CDR3 sequences in its table, and approximately 12% of those were observed once. The ten biggest clones cover approximately 32% of the sample. The same sample was also studied in work on T cells expressing NK-cell markers. As described in the second report: 5'RACE template switching, by which a universal primer site and unique molecular identifiers were added, was used to make TCR beta cDNA libraries.

The specimen comprised CD8+ T cells sorted from PBMCs, sampled 11 to 12 days after vaccination. The source is a man over 45 who received an inactivated influenza vaccine. Donor details come from another sample of the same person, matched by shared clones.

There are a few counts of this clonotype. This chain uses TRBV29-1 with TRBJ2-7; TRBD1 matches 9 bases. This CDR3 is built from 14 residues. CDR1 is SQVTM, CDR2 ANQGSEA, per germline. V lost 5 bases and J lost 4; bases outside the gene matches: 9. Written as DNA, the CDR3 is TGCAGCGTTCCGGGACAGGGTATTCATTACGAGCAGTACTTC. This codes for CSVPGQGIHYEQYF.

This clonotype has a handful of counts. The V call is TRBV20-1, the J call TRBJ2-7, with TRBD1 identical over 9 bases. The germline CDR1 and CDR2 sequences are DFQATT and SNEGSKA (reference sequence). V shed 1 base, J shed 4 bases, and the junction held 2 bases outside the gene matches. The CDR3 length is 13 residues. The DNA for the CDR3 is TGCAGTGCTAGAGGGGACAGGGTATACGAGCAGTACTTC. Translation gives CSARGDRVYEQYF.

This clonotype was counted between two and nine times. V gene TRBV6-2 or TRBV6-3 combines with J gene TRBJ2-3; D not certain. From germline, CDR1 is MNHEY and CDR2 SVGEGT. CDR3 length equals 13 residues. V was trimmed by 6 bases and J by 3 bases, leaving 10 bases between them. The CDR3 DNA follows: TGTGCCAGCAGAACTTTTATAACAGATACGCAGTATTTT. Translation: CASRTFITDTQYF.

This clonotype has a handful of counts. The rearrangement links TRBV24-1 to TRBJ2-2, with 9 nucleotides matching TRBD1. The CDR3 length is 16 residues. In germline, CDR1 is KGHDR, CDR2 SFDVKD. The junction had 6 bases not matched to a gene; V was cut back by 4 bases and J by 4 bases. CDR3 nucleotides: TGTGCCACCAGTGAGCCCCTGGACAGGGGCACCGGGGAGCTGTTTTTT. It is translated as CATSEPLDRGTGELFF.

This clonotype was picked up a small number of times. The J gene is TRBJ2-5, the V gene TRBV11-1; 9 nucleotides line up with TRBD2. The CDR3 consists of 18 residues. Unmatched junction bases numbered 10, after V lost 1 base and J lost 1 base. Germline V gene sequence: CDR1 SGHAT, CDR2 FQDESV (reference sequence). CDR3 sequence (DNA): TGTGCCAGCAGCTTAGTTGGTTGGACTAGCGAACCCCAAGAGACCCAGTACTTC. Its translation: CASSLVGWTSEPQETQYF.

This clonotype was picked up many times. J is TRBJ2-7 and V is TRBV6-2 or TRBV6-3; D possibly corresponds to TRBD1 (5 bases). The V end was cut by 2 bases, the J end by 3 bases, with 11 bases between. This CDR3 contains 14 residues. Germline CDR1 reads MNHEY; CDR2 reads SVGEGT. CDR3 sequence reads: CASSYTGRGYEQYF. Here the CDR3 DNA reads TGTGCCAGCAGTTACACAGGACGAGGCTACGAGCAGTACTTC.

The gene calls are TRBV12-3 or TRBV12-4 and TRBJ1-6; TRBD1 might be the D (5 bases). The CDR3 spans 14 residues. The ends were cut back, 1 base at V and 9 bases at J, with 10 bases in the middle. This CDR3 is CASSLGRAISPLHF. CDR3 DNA sequence: TGTGCCAGCAGTTTAGGCAGGGCCATTTCACCCCTCCACTTT.

V usage is TRBV14 and J usage is TRBJ2-3; possible D gene TRBD2, 6 bases. This CDR3 contains 13 residues. Per germline, CDR1 SGHDN and CDR2 FVKESK. Trimming took off 6 bases at V and 6 bases at J, with 13 bases between the two ends. As DNA, the CDR3 is TGTGCCAGCAGTCCCCTAGCGTTGGATACGCAGTATTTT. Residues: CASSPLALDTQYF.

There are many counts of this clonotype. The chain uses TRBV29-1 and TRBJ1-2; D gene ambiguous. The length of the CDR3 is 12 residues. Per the germline V gene, CDR1 is SQVTM and CDR2 is ANQGSEA. V lost 4 bases to trimming and J lost 7 bases, with 13 bases between them. The CDR3: CSVGTVRPGYTF. The CDR3 DNA reads TGCAGCGTTGGTACGGTTAGACCTGGCTACACCTTC.

The CDR3, as DNA: TGTGCCAGCAGTTTCCCCGGGACAGCGGGCTCTGGGGCCAACGTCCTGACTTTC. Protein product: CASSFPGTAGSGANVLTF. The chain joins TRBV28 to TRBJ2-6, with D maybe TRBD1 (7 bases). Germline-derived CDR1 and CDR2 are MDHEN and SYDVKM. V was shortened by 3 bases and J by 0 bases, with 15 bases between the two germline ends. CDR3 length: 18 amino acids.

In its sample, this clonotype was seen a few times. The rearrangement uses TRBV4-3 and TRBJ2-6; unclear D gene. The CDR3 contains 12 residues. CDR1 and CDR2 (germline): LGHNA, YSLEER. Trimming took off 3 bases at V and 7 bases at J, with 4 bases between the two ends. CDR3 DNA: TGCGCCAGCAGCCAGGTTGCCAACGTCCTGACTTTC. It translates to CASSQVANVLTF.

This clonotype has ten or more counts. This sequence joins TRBV4-2 and TRBJ2-1; D gene uncertain. This CDR3 has 12 residues. Per germline, CDR1 LGHNA and CDR2 YNFKEQ. With 5 bases removed from V and 7 bases from J, the gap between germline ends came to 9 bases. CDR3 coding DNA: TGTGCCAGCAGCGCCACCGGGAATGAGCAGTTCTTC. Encoded protein: CASSATGNEQFF.

This clonotype was recorded a few times. V usage is TRBV9 and J usage is TRBJ2-1, with 7 bases that match TRBD1. Germline trimming cut 4 bases from V and 7 bases from J; bases unmatched to any gene: 8. The CDR3 loop spans 14 amino acids. Germline V CDR1 and CDR2: SGDLS, YYNGEE. The CDR3 DNA follows: TGTGCCAGCAGCTCCCACAGGGGAAGGAATGAGCAGTTCTTC. Encoded protein: CASSSHRGRNEQFF. The whole variable domain, remainder taken from reference TRBV9 and TRBJ2-1, is DSGVTQTPKHLITATGQRVTLRCSPRSGDLSVYWYQQSLDQGLQFLIQYYNGEERAKGNILERFSAQQFPDLHSELNLSSLELGDSALYFCASSSHRGRNEQFFGPGTRLTVL.

This clonotype was counted only a few times. This chain connects TRBV4-1 to TRBJ2-7; perhaps D is TRBD1 or TRBD2 (7 bases each). The V gene lost 2 bases and the J gene lost 4 bases, with 12 bases spanning the gap. Germline CDR1 is MGHRA and CDR2 is YSYEKL. This CDR3 comprises 14 residues. The CDR3 spells CASSQIQGGYEQYF. CDR3 nucleotide sequence: TGCGCCAGCAGCCAAATTCAGGGGGGGTACGAGCAGTACTTC.

This clonotype was detected many times. J is TRBJ2-5 and V is TRBV10-3; 7 nucleotides line up with TRBD1. The junction had 5 bases not matched to a gene; V was cut back by 6 bases and J by 4 bases. The CDR3 spans 13 residues. Germline V gives CDR1 ENHRY, CDR2 SYGVKD. The CDR3 DNA is TGTGCCATCAGAGGGACAGAAAGAGAGACCCAGTACTTC. As protein: CAIRGTERETQYF.

This clonotype has only a few counts. The chain carries TRBV27 and TRBJ2-1; 11 positions agree with TRBD1. J lost 7 bases, V lost 3 bases, and 11 bases had no gene match. The CDR3 runs to 17 residues. The germline V gene encodes CDR1 MNHEY and CDR2 SMNVEV (reference sequence). DNA of the CDR3: TGTGCCAGCAGTTTTATATTTGGACAGGGGGCTAGTAATGAGCAGTTCTTC. This gives the protein CASSFIFGQGASNEQFF.

This clonotype was seen a few times. The V call is TRBV6-1, the J call TRBJ1-6; TRBD1 might be the D (5 bases). CDR3 length: 15 amino acids. The V gene lost 6 bases and the J gene lost 6 bases, with 15 bases spanning the gap. Germline loops: CDR1 MNHNS, CDR2 SASEGT. In nucleotides, the CDR3 is TGTGCCAGCAGACGGCTAGACAGTCCTAATTCACCCCTCCACTTT. Translation: CASRRLDSPNSPLHF.

This clonotype was detected many times. V gene TRBV13 combines with J gene TRBJ2-7, with 10 bases identical to TRBD2. Trimming cost V 4 bases and J 0 bases; bases outside gene matches: 6. The CDR3 sequence is 16 residues long. Germline V gives CDR1 PRHDT, CDR2 FYEKMQ (reference sequence). CDR3 residues: CASSSEEREGSYEQYF. Here the CDR3 DNA reads TGTGCCAGCAGCTCCGAAGAGCGGGAGGGCTCCTACGAGCAGTACTTC.

The table lists this clonotype with many counts. The chain employs TRBV12-3 or TRBV12-4 and TRBJ2-1, with TRBD1 identical over 8 bases. The CDR3 totals 13 residues. V gave up 4 bases and J gave up 9 bases; unmatched junction bases: 5. Written as DNA, the CDR3 is TGTGCCAGCAGTTCCACAGGGGGTGGTGAGCAGTTCTTC. Amino acid sequence: CASSSTGGGEQFF.

V is TRBV5-6 and J is TRBJ2-1, with D uncertain. This CDR3 region has 12 residues. V was clipped by 0 bases and J by 9 bases, with 7 bases between them. CDR1 and CDR2 from the germline V gene are SGHDT and YYEEEE. CDR3 bases: TGTGCCAGCAGCTTGGATGGTGGTGAGCAGTTCTTC. The encoded protein is CASSLDGGEQFF.

The rearrangement links TRBV4-1 to TRBJ1-1, with 8 bases aligning to TRBD1. V shed 0 bases, J shed 5 bases, and the junction held 2 bases outside the gene matches. Germline V lookup: CDR1 MGHRA, CDR2 YSYEKL. The CDR3 has 14 amino acids. The CDR3 sequence: CASSQDDRGTEAFF. The DNA of the CDR3 is TGCGCCAGCAGCCAAGATGACAGGGGTACTGAAGCTTTCTTT.

The chain couples TRBV12-3 or TRBV12-4 to TRBJ2-2, with D unclear. The germline V and J ends were trimmed by 3 bases and 1 base, with 12 bases remaining between them. The CDR3 loop spans 16 amino acids. Written as DNA, the CDR3 is TGTGCCAGCAGTTTTTCGGTAAATAGGAACACCGGGGAGCTGTTTTTT. Its translation is CASSFSVNRNTGELFF.

This chain uses TRBV5-5 with TRBJ2-7; 8 nucleotides align to TRBD2. In germline, CDR1 is SGHKS, CDR2 YYEKEE (reference sequence). The V gene end was trimmed by 4 bases and the J gene end by 7 bases; junction bases not matched to a gene: 7. The CDR3 extends over 13 amino acids. CDR3 sequence reads: CASSRSGSWEQYF. The CDR3 nucleotides read TGTGCCAGCAGCCGCAGCGGGAGTTGGGAGCAGTACTTC.